Shown below are 23 T cell receptor beta chains from a single sample sequenced in a study of cytomegalovirus exposure and HLA in healthy donors. The PCR employed 60 Vbeta primers together with 13 Jbeta primers. Some clones are missing from TCRdb's copy, which holds only in-frame ones; the method was immunoSEQ multiplex PCR. In the table there are approximately 150,000 clones, 70% to 80% of which are singletons. Input material: PBMCs. The receptors were gathered from a young man in good health and CMV-seropositive.

The V and J genes are TRBV27 and TRBJ2-1; D possibly corresponds to TRBD1 (6 bases). Germline-derived CDR1 and CDR2 are MNHEY and SMNVEV (reference sequence). CDR3 length: 15 residues. The ends were cut back, 1 base at V and 4 bases at J, with 11 bases in the middle. This chain's CDR3 is CASSLFQGQYNEQFF. For the CDR3, the DNA is TGTGCCAGCAGTTTATTCCAGGGGCAATACAATGAGCAGTTCTTC.

This clone was seen just once. The rearrangement links TRBV2 to TRBJ2-1; 13 bases map to TRBD2. The V gene's germline CDR1 is SNHLY and CDR2 FYNNEI. V lost 3 bases and J lost 6; bases outside the gene matches: 5. The CDR3 spans 16 residues. In DNA, the CDR3 is TGTGCCAGCAGTGAGCGACTAGCGGGGGGAATCAATGAGCAGTTCTTC. It yields the protein CASSERLAGGINEQFF.

The genes are TRBV13 and TRBJ2-2, with 13 bases fitting TRBD2. With V trimmed by 4 bases and J by 6 bases, 5 bases remained unmatched. CDR3 length: 16 amino acids. From germline, CDR1 is PRHDT and CDR2 FYEKMQ (reference sequence). In nucleotides, the CDR3 is TGTGCCAGCAGCTGGGGGACTAGCGGGACTTCCGGGGAGCTGTTTTTT. Encoded protein: CASSWGTSGTSGELFF.

The gene calls are TRBV4-1 and TRBJ2-3; 7 nucleotides align to TRBD2. With 2 bases clipped from V and 2 bases from J, the junction kept 1 base outside the gene matches. Per the germline V gene, CDR1 is MGHRA and CDR2 is YSYEKL. The CDR3 extends over 14 amino acids. The CDR3 loop reads CASSQRDYTDTQYF. In DNA, the CDR3 is TGCGCCAGCAGCCAAAGGGACTACACAGATACGCAGTATTTT.

The J gene is TRBJ2-7, the V gene TRBV19; maybe TRBD1 (5 bases). The CDR3 is 13 residues long. The V end was cut by 3 bases, the J end by 3 bases, with 9 bases between. Germline CDR1 and CDR2: LNHDA and SQIVND (reference sequence). The CDR3 DNA reads as TGTGCCAGTAGTATGACCGACAGCTACGAGCAGTACTTC. Translated, it gives CASSMTDSYEQYF.

This clone was counted once. The J gene is TRBJ2-7, the V gene TRBV5-5; TRBD1 matches at 10 bases. V dropped 4 bases and J dropped 1; count of bases not matched to a gene: 5. This CDR3 spans 15 amino acids. Germline CDR1 SGHKS, CDR2 YYEKEE (reference sequence). Here the CDR3 DNA reads TGTGCCAGCAGCACCGGGACAGGGGAGTCCTACGAGCAGTACTTC. Translation: CASSTGTGESYEQYF.

The J gene is TRBJ1-5, the V gene TRBV5-1, with 7 nucleotides matching TRBD1. Trimming at V came to 0 bases and at J to 7 bases, leaving 4 bases not matched to a gene. CDR1 SGHRS and CDR2 YFSETQ come from the germline V gene. CDR3 size: 14 residues. Here the CDR3 reads CASSLVGGEQPQHF. Written as DNA, the CDR3 is TGCGCCAGCAGCTTGGTAGGGGGCGAGCAGCCCCAGCATTTT.

The V and J genes are TRBV19 and TRBJ1-5; 7 nucleotides match TRBD1. J gave up 4 bases and V 0 bases, and 3 bases lay outside the gene matches. CDR3 size: 15 residues. Germline V gene data show CDR1 as LNHDA and CDR2 as SQIVND (reference sequence). CDR3 DNA sequence: TGTGCCAGTAGTATAGATACAGGGGAGAATCAGCCCCAGCATTTT. This gives the protein CASSIDTGENQPQHF.

This chain connects TRBV6-1 to TRBJ1-5; a weak D match, TRBD1 (5 bases). From germline, CDR1 is MNHNS and CDR2 SASEGT. The CDR3 contains 14 residues. Trimming took 5 bases from V and 4 from J, leaving 12 bases between them. The CDR3 sequence: CASSSTTGNQPQHF. CDR3 bases: TGTGCCAGCAGTTCGACCACAGGAAATCAGCCCCAGCATTTT.

This rearrangement joins TRBV5-1 to TRBJ1-1; no reliable D call. Germline CDR1 reads SGHRS; CDR2 reads YFSETQ. V was pared by 4 bases and J by 5 bases, with 21 bases between. This CDR3 is built from 16 residues. CDR3 sequence reads: CASSQTSGVVSTEAFF. The CDR3 nucleotides are TGCGCCAGCAGCCAAACGTCAGGCGTGGTTTCGACTGAAGCTTTCTTT.

The chain joins TRBV7-2 to TRBJ1-3, with 7 bases fitting TRBD1. Germline V gene sequence: CDR1 SGHTA, CDR2 FQGNSA. The CDR3 totals 14 residues. Germline trimming cut 7 bases from V and 3 bases from J; bases unmatched to any gene: 6. In DNA, the CDR3 is TGTGCCAGCACCCCCGGGACAGATGGAAACACCATATATTTT. Its translation is CASTPGTDGNTIYF.

This chain uses TRBV21-1 with TRBJ2-7; TRBD2 was called by the table and not checked on the DNA. TRBV21-1 is an annotated pseudogene. The CDR3 extends over 15 amino acids. The DNA for the CDR3 is TGTGCCAGCCCCTGGGGACGGACTACTACCTACGAGCAGTACTTC. It specifies CASPWGRTTTYEQYF.

The chain joins TRBV7-9 to TRBJ2-3; 8 positions agree with TRBD1. CDR3 length: 17 residues. The V and J ends lost 0 bases and 4 bases, in that order; junction bases with no gene match: 9. The germline V gene encodes CDR1 SEHNR and CDR2 FQNEAQ (reference sequence). The DNA of the CDR3 is TGTGCCAGCAGCTTAGCGGACAGGGCATGGGTTTCAGATACGCAGTATTTT. It yields the protein CASSLADRAWVSDTQYF.

The chain recombines TRBV10-1 with TRBJ1-1; weak D call: TRBD1 (6 bases). This CDR3 has 12 amino acids. The V and J ends lost 6 bases and 7 bases respectively, with 12 bases between them. Germline V gene data show CDR1 as WNHNN and CDR2 as SYGVQD (reference sequence). The CDR3 DNA follows: TGCGCCAGCAGCGTAACAGGGAGTGAAGCTTTCTTT. This sequence encodes CASSVTGSEAFF.

The chain combines TRBV29-1 with TRBJ2-3; TRBD1 agrees at 9 bases. From germline, CDR1 is SQVTM and CDR2 ANQGSEA. V shed 5 bases and J 8 bases; nucleotides not matched to a gene: 14. The CDR3 is 15 residues long. The chain's CDR3 is CSVNIRDREFVTQYF. The DNA for the CDR3 is TGCAGCGTTAATATCCGGGACAGGGAATTTGTTACGCAGTATTTT.

The V gene is TRBV7-2, the J gene TRBJ2-4; perhaps TRBD2 as D (5 bases). V was clipped by 2 bases and J by 1 base, with 6 bases between them. CDR1 SGHTA and CDR2 FQGNSA come from the germline V gene. CDR3 size: 14 residues. The CDR3 coding sequence is TGTGCCAGCAGCTTAACGGGGGCCAAAAACATTCAGTACTTC. Protein product: CASSLTGAKNIQYF.

The V call is TRBV19, the J call TRBJ1-2; D may be TRBD1 (5 bases). The CDR3 is 15 residues long. V lost 2 bases and J lost 3, with 13 bases in between. From germline, CDR1 is LNHDA and CDR2 SQIVND (reference sequence). CDR3 sequence: CASSITAQGDYGYTF. The CDR3 region has the DNA TGTGCCAGTAGTATAACGGCCCAGGGCGACTATGGCTACACCTTC.

In DNA form, the CDR3 reads TGTGCCAGCAGCCAGTTAGCGGGGGGGCCGGAGACCCAGTACTTC. This gives the protein CASSQLAGGPETQYF. The V and J genes are TRBV5-5 and TRBJ2-5; 11 nucleotides match TRBD2. This CDR3 has 15 amino acids. CDR1 and CDR2 from the germline V gene are SGHKS and YYEKEE (reference sequence). Trimming at V came to 4 bases and at J to 5 bases, leaving 7 bases not matched to a gene. Full variable domain (outside the CDR3, taken from reference TRBV5-5 and TRBJ2-5): DAGVTQSPTHLIKTRGQQVTLRCSPISGHKSVSWYQQVLGQGPQFIFQYYEKEERGRGNFPDRFSARQFPNYSSELNVNALLLGDSALYLCASSQLAGGPETQYFGPGTRLLVL.

The chain couples TRBV27 to TRBJ2-7, with D perhaps TRBD1 (5 bases). CDR3 length: 13 amino acids. The germline V gene encodes CDR1 MNHEY and CDR2 SMNVEV (reference sequence). The V and J ends lost 6 bases and 3 bases respectively, with 12 bases between them. CDR3 in amino acids: CASSYQGFYEQYF. The CDR3 DNA reads TGTGCCAGCAGCTACCAGGGATTCTACGAGCAGTACTTC.

The chain joins TRBV5-1 to TRBJ2-5; 7 bases are a match to TRBD1. The J segment lost 2 bases and the V segment lost 1 base, leaving 2 bases of the junction unmatched. Germline V gene lookup returns CDR1 SGHRS and CDR2 YFSETQ. This CDR3 is built from 14 residues. The CDR3 bases are TGCGCCAGCAGCTTGCAGGGACAGCAAGAGACCCAGTACTTC. Translating gives CASSLQGQQETQYF.

The rearrangement links TRBV27 to TRBJ2-3, with D hard to call. The CDR3 spans 13 residues. The V end lost 3 bases, the J end lost 3 bases, and 7 bases lay between the germline ends. Germline V gene sequence: CDR1 MNHEY, CDR2 SMNVEV (reference sequence). Here the CDR3 DNA reads TGTGCCAGCAGTTTCCAGTTTACAGATACGCAGTATTTT. Translated, it gives CASSFQFTDTQYF.

The chain uses TRBV4-2 and TRBJ2-7, with TRBD1 matching 8 bases. The CDR3 spans 15 residues. CDR1 and CDR2 from the germline V gene are LGHNA and YNFKEQ. Trimming cost V 4 bases and J 2 bases; bases outside gene matches: 7. The CDR3 nucleotides read TGTGCCAGCAGCCCTGGACAGGGAACTACCTACGAGCAGTACTTC. It yields the protein CASSPGQGTTYEQYF.

This clone was detected only once. The chain recombines TRBV7-9 with TRBJ1-1; D not certain. The CDR3 is 13 amino acids. V was trimmed by 2 bases and J by 11 bases, leaving 15 bases between them. Germline assignment: CDR1 SEHNR and CDR2 FQNEAQ (reference sequence). The CDR3 region has the DNA TGTGCCAGCAGCTTAAGTGGACTTTCCGGGGCTTTCTTT. Amino acid sequence: CASSLSGLSGAFF.